The 5 T cell receptor beta chains below come from one sample, sequenced in a study of blood T cell repertoires in COVID-19. Libraries were prepared by immunoSEQ multiplex PCR; TCRdb keeps only in-frame clonotypes and omits some of them. Of some 230,000 clones in the sample, 84% were seen once. Material for sequencing was peripheral blood. The source is a woman in her twenties or thirties who had recovered from COVID-19.

The chain has TRBV6-5 and TRBJ2-7; 9 nucleotides agree with TRBD1. The CDR3 has 12 amino acids. Germline CDR1 and CDR2: MNHEY and SVGAGI. J gave up 6 bases and V 6 bases, and 3 bases lay outside the gene matches. The CDR3 sequence is CASSRDRAEQYF. The CDR3, as DNA: TGTGCCAGCAGCCGGGACAGGGCCGAGCAGTACTTC.

V and J are TRBV5-6 and TRBJ2-3; 14 bases fit TRBD2. Unmatched junction bases numbered 6, after V lost 4 bases and J lost 5 bases. The CDR3 spans 16 residues. CDR1 and CDR2 from the germline V gene are SGHDT and YYEEEE. For the CDR3, the DNA is TGTGCCAGCAGCATGGGACTAGCGGGAGTAGGAGATACGCAGTATTTT. As protein: CASSMGLAGVGDTQYF.

The chain uses TRBV27 and TRBJ1-5, with D maybe TRBD1 (5 bases). V lost 5 bases to trimming and J lost 7 bases, with 21 bases between them. Germline CDR1 MNHEY, CDR2 SMNVEV (reference sequence). This CDR3 region has 16 residues. CDR3 DNA sequence: TGTGCCAGCAGTCCATCTTATCAGGGCAATGGGCAGCCCCAGCATTTT. Its translation: CASSPSYQGNGQPQHF.

The chain employs TRBV10-3 and TRBJ2-5, with 9 bases aligning to TRBD2. The CDR3 extends over 14 amino acids. The germline CDR1 and CDR2 sequences are ENHRY and SYGVKD. The V segment lost 6 bases and the J segment 1 base; nucleotides outside the gene matches: 3. CDR3 in DNA: TGTGCCATCAGGGTGACTAGCGGCCAAGAGACCCAGTACTTC. Encoded protein: CAIRVTSGQETQYF.

The V gene is TRBV5-6, the J gene TRBJ1-1; D is uncertain. Trimming removed 4 bases at V and 1 base at J, with 17 bases between. This CDR3 spans 16 amino acids. CDR1 and CDR2 from the germline V gene are SGHDT and YYEEEE. CDR3 DNA sequence: TGTGCCAGCAGCGGGTGGGCAGCCGATGGGAACACTGAAGCTTTCTTT. This sequence encodes CASSGWAADGNTEAFF.